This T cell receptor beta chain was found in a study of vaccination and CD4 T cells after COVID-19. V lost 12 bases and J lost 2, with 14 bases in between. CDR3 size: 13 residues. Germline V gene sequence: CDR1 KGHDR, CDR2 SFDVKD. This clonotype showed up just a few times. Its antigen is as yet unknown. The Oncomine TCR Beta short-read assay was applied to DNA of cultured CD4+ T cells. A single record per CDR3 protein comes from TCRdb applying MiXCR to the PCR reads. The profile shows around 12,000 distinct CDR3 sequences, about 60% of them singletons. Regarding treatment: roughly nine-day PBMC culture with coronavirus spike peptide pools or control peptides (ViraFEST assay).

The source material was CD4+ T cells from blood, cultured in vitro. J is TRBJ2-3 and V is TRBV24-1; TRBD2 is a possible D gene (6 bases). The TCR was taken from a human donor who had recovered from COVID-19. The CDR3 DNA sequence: TGTGCCGTCCGACCGGGAGCCACAGATACGCAGTATTTT. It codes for CAVRPGATDTQYF.